A single sample is the source of the 15 T cell receptor beta chains below, sequenced in a study of neurological immune-mediated disorders (dated by TCRdb to the late 2010s). The library was prepared using 5' RACE. The instrument given in TCRdb is Illumina HiSeq 2500. The raw public reads went through TCRdb reprocessing: fastp at Q25, MiXCR clone calling, in-frame beta chains kept. Under each unique CDR3 protein, matching rows form one entry showing the most common genes and DNA. The sample yields about 80,000 distinct CDR3 sequences; approximately 6% were counted once. The ten top clones hold roughly 7.9% of the sample. Reading the label with the study, this specimen's time point is: longitudinal time-point 2. Source material: PBMCs. The receptors here all came from an older woman with multiple sclerosis.

The sample holds a few counts of this clonotype. V and J are TRBV3-1 and TRBJ1-2, with unresolved D. The germline V and J ends were trimmed by 2 bases and 8 bases, with 21 bases remaining between them. Germline values: CDR1 LGHDT, CDR2 YNNKEL (reference sequence). The CDR3 runs 16 residues. CDR3 nucleotide sequence: TGTGCCAGCAGCCAATACCGGTACTTATACTCCTGGGGCTACACCTTC. It encodes CASSQYRYLYSWGYTF.

This clonotype was counted a few times. A clone one base away is much larger, so this may be a read error. The chain combines TRBV30 with TRBJ2-1; unclear D gene. The length of the CDR3 is 11 residues. Germline CDR1 and CDR2: GTSNPN and SVGIG (reference sequence). The germline V and J ends were trimmed by 5 bases and 7 bases, with 9 bases remaining between them. The CDR3 reads CAWGPLNEQFF. The CDR3 coding sequence is TGTGCCTGGGGCCCTCTTAATGAGCAGTTCTTC.

Many counts were recorded for this clonotype. This chain joins TRBV5-1 and TRBJ2-7; 8 nucleotides agree with TRBD1. The germline V gene encodes CDR1 SGHRS and CDR2 YFSETQ. Trimming cost V 2 bases and J 5 bases; bases outside gene matches: 9. This CDR3 region has 15 residues. The CDR3 region has the DNA TGCGCCAGCAGCTTCGGTCAGGGGGCGCGGAACGAGCAGTACTTC. It specifies CASSFGQGARNEQYF.

The sample holds many counts of this clonotype. The genes are TRBV12-3 or TRBV12-4 and TRBJ1-6; 7 bases are a match to TRBD1. V shed 10 bases and J 10 bases; nucleotides not matched to a gene: 10. The CDR3 is 13 amino acids. Written as DNA, the CDR3 is TGTGCCACTAGCGACAGGGAGGGATCACCCCTCCACTTT. This gives the protein CATSDREGSPLHF.

This clonotype was seen at least ten times. The rearrangement uses TRBV5-1 and TRBJ2-1; D gene ambiguous. Germline CDR1 is SGHRS and CDR2 is YFSETQ. V gave up 1 base and J gave up 3 bases, with 11 bases separating them. The CDR3 totals 15 residues. The CDR3 DNA sequence: TGCGCCAGCAGCTTGTATGGTGATGACTACAATGAGCAGTTCTTC. Translated: CASSLYGDDYNEQFF. The full variable domain, its missing parts supplied by reference TRBV5-1 and TRBJ2-1, is KAGVTQTPRYLIKTRGQQVTLSCSPISGHRSVSWYQQTPGQGLQFLFEYFSETQRNKGNFPGRFSGRQFSNSRSEMNVSTLELGDSALYLCASSLYGDDYNEQFFGPGTRLTVL.

In its sample, this clonotype was seen many times. The chain uses TRBV6-1 and TRBJ1-2; D ambiguous. Germline lookup yields CDR1 MNHNS and CDR2 SASEGT. V gave up 1 base and J gave up 4 bases, with 7 bases separating them. The CDR3 runs to 13 residues. CDR3: CASSEGRTYGYTF. As DNA, the CDR3 is TGTGCCAGCAGTGAAGGACGGACCTATGGCTACACCTTC.

This clonotype was seen many times. J is TRBJ2-3 and V is TRBV5-6, with TRBD2 matching over 9 bases. V trimming: 1 base; J trimming: 3 bases; junction bases outside the gene matches: 6. The CDR3 is 16 residues long. The germline CDR1 and CDR2 sequences are SGHDT and YYEEEE. CDR3 amino acids: CASSLRAGGLTDTQYF. The CDR3 DNA reads as TGTGCCAGCAGCTTGAGGGCGGGGGGGCTTACAGATACGCAGTATTTT.

About this clonotype itself: A read error is possible here, since a much larger clone lies one base away. The rearrangement uses TRBV5-1 and TRBJ2-2, with 9 positions matching TRBD1. This CDR3 has 16 residues. The germline V gene encodes CDR1 SGHRS and CDR2 YFSETQ. The CDR3 DNA reads as TGCGCCAGCAGCAGGGACAGGGCTGCGAACACCGGGGTGCTGTTTTTT. Encoded protein: CASSRDRAANTGVLFF. The full variable domain, its missing parts supplied by reference TRBV5-1 and TRBJ2-2, is KAGVTQTPRYLIKTRGQQVTLSCSPISGHRSVSWYQQTPGQGLQFLFEYFSETQRNKGNFPGRFSGRQFSNSRSEMNVSTLELGDSALYLCASSRDRAANTGVLFFGEGSRLTVL.

This clonotype was found many times. The chain links TRBV7-6 to TRBJ1-1, with D tentatively TRBD1 (5 bases). V was pared by 5 bases and J by 5 bases, with 18 bases between. Germline assignment: CDR1 SGHVS and CDR2 FNYEAQ. The CDR3 is made up of 15 amino acids. The CDR3 protein is CASSQAGERRTEAFF. In DNA form, the CDR3 reads TGTGCCAGCAGCCAGGCGGGGGAACGACGGACTGAAGCTTTCTTT.

Many counts were recorded for this clonotype. The chain links TRBV6-2 or TRBV6-3 to TRBJ1-5; D might be TRBD1 (5 bases). The CDR3 length is 13 residues. Deletions cut 5 bases from V and 0 bases from J, with 5 bases between. Germline V CDR1 and CDR2: MNHEY, SVGEGT. The CDR3 loop is CASSDSSNQPQHF. CDR3 nucleotides: TGTGCCAGCAGTGACAGTAGCAATCAGCCCCAGCATTTT.

This clonotype was detected many times. The chain carries TRBV3-1 and TRBJ1-1, with D tentatively TRBD1 (6 bases). The V gene lost 6 bases and the J gene lost 7 bases, with 15 bases spanning the gap. The CDR3 is 13 amino acids. The germline gives CDR1 LGHDT, CDR2 YNNKEL (reference sequence). The CDR3 nucleotides read TGTGCCAGCAGTGGGGGGGCGCGGGGTGAAGCTTTCTTT. Translated: CASSGGARGEAFF.

Details on this clonotype: Mismatch with germline at one junction end may stem from a read error. This rearrangement joins TRBV7-7 to TRBJ2-3, with 12 bases fitting TRBD2. CDR1 is SSHAT, CDR2 FNYEAQ, per germline (reference sequence). The CDR3 sequence is 15 residues long. CDR3 loop: CASSLLAGGGDTQYF. In nucleotides, the CDR3 is TGTGCTAGCAGCTTACTAGCGGGGGGAGGTGATACGCAGTATTTT.

This clonotype was found many times. The V gene is TRBV5-1, the J gene TRBJ2-5; 8 bases map to TRBD1. The junction had 7 bases not matched to a gene; V was cut back by 2 bases and J by 1 base. The CDR3 loop spans 16 amino acids. The germline V gene encodes CDR1 SGHRS and CDR2 YFSETQ. The CDR3 sequence: CASSLRSGQGQETQYF. In DNA form, the CDR3 reads TGCGCCAGCAGCTTAAGGTCCGGACAGGGCCAAGAGACCCAGTACTTC.

This clonotype appeared many times. The V call is TRBV12-3 or TRBV12-4, the J call TRBJ2-3; 9 bases match TRBD1. The CDR3 consists of 15 residues. The V and J ends lost 6 bases and 1 base, in that order; junction bases with no gene match: 5. In DNA form, the CDR3 reads TGTGCCAGCAGCCCCTGGACAGGGGGCACAGATACGCAGTATTTT. This encodes CASSPWTGGTDTQYF.

This clonotype has a count of ten or more. V and J are TRBV5-1 and TRBJ2-5, with D perhaps being TRBD1 or TRBD2 (6 bases each). CDR3 length: 15 residues. The germline V and J ends were trimmed by 1 base and 5 bases, with 15 bases remaining between them. From germline, CDR1 is SGHRS and CDR2 YFSETQ. The CDR3 DNA reads TGCGCCAGCAGCTTGTATCGGGGGCCGGAGGAGACCCAGTACTTC. This sequence encodes CASSLYRGPEETQYF.